This entry features one T cell receptor beta chain sequence. The CDR3 extends over 16 amino acids. V lost 1 base and J lost 4; bases outside the gene matches: 9. Germline V lookup: CDR1 SGHRS, CDR2 YFSETQ. This sample was included in a study of PD-L1 blockade in urothelial cancer. TCRdb keeps only in-frame clones here, not all; method: immunoSEQ multiplex PCR. Seen here are just over 50,000 clones, 75% to 90% observed once, and the top ten hold 16%. This sample comprised PBMCs, obtained around atezolizumab (anti-PD-L1) treatment. This clonotype was sampled from a man between 60 and 70 years old with urothelial cancer. V and J are TRBV5-1 and TRBJ2-3; 7 bases match TRBD2. CDR3 in DNA: TGCGCCAGCAGCTTGCGGGCGGGGGATGTCTCAGATACGCAGTATTTT. Amino acids: CASSLRAGDVSDTQYF.